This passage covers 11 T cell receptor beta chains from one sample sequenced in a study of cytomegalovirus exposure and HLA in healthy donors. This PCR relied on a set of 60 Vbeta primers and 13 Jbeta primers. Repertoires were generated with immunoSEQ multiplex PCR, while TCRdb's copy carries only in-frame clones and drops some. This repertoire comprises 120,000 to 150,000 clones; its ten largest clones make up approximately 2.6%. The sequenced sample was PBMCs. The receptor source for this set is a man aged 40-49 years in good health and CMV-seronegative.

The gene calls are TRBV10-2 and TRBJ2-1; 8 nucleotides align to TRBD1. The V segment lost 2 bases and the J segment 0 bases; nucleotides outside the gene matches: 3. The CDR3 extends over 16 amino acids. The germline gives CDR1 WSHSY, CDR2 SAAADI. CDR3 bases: TGCGCCAGCAGTGAGACCGACAGGGGCTCCTACAATGAGCAGTTCTTC. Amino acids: CASSETDRGSYNEQFF.

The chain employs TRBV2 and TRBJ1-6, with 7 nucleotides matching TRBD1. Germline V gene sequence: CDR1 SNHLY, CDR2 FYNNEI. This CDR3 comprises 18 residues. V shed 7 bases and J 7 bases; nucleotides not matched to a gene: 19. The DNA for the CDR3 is TGTGCCAGCATTGTAGTGTCGTGGGGACGGGACAGAAATTCACCCCTCCACTTT. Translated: CASIVVSWGRDRNSPLHF.

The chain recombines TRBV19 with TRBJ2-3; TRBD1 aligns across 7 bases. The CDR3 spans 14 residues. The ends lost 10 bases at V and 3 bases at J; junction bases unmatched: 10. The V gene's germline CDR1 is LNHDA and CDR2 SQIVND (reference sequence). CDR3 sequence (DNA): TGTGCCACCAGGGGGAAATGGGGGACAGATACGCAGTATTTT. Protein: CATRGKWGTDTQYF.

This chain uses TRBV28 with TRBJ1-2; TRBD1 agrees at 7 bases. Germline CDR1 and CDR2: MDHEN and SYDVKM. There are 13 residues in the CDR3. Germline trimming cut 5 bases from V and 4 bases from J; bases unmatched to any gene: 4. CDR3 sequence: CASSKGQPYGYTF. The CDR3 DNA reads TGTGCCAGCAGTAAGGGACAGCCCTATGGCTACACCTTC.

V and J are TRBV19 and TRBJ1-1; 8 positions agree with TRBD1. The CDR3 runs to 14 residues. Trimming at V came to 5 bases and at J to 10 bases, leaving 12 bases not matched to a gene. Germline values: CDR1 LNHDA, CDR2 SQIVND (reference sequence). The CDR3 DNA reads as TGTGCCAGTAGTGGGGGACAGGCGAAAATACCAGCTTTCTTT. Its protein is CASSGGQAKIPAFF.

DNA for the CDR3: TGTGCCAGCAGACCGACAGGGTGGAGCACCGGGGAGCTGTTTTTT. Protein product: CASRPTGWSTGELFF. The gene calls are TRBV6-4 and TRBJ2-2, with 7 bases aligning to TRBD1. CDR3 length: 15 residues. The germline V gene encodes CDR1 MRHNA and CDR2 SNTAGT. Trimming removed 6 bases from V and 4 bases from J; junction bases left unmatched: 8.

The CDR3 sequence: CASSPKTGTAYEQYF. The CDR3 nucleotides are TGCGCCAGCAGCCCAAAAACCGGGACAGCATACGAGCAGTACTTC. This chain links TRBV5-1 with TRBJ2-7, with TRBD1 matching over 7 bases. CDR1 is SGHRS, CDR2 YFSETQ, per germline. Unmatched junction bases numbered 11, after V lost 4 bases and J lost 4 bases. The CDR3 loop spans 15 amino acids.

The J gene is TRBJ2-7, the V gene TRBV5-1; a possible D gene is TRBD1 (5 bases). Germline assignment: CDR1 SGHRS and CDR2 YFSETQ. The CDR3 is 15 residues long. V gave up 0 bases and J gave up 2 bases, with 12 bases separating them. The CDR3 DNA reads TGCGCCAGCAGCTTGGTCGCAGGGCAAACCTACGAGCAGTACTTC. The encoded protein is CASSLVAGQTYEQYF.

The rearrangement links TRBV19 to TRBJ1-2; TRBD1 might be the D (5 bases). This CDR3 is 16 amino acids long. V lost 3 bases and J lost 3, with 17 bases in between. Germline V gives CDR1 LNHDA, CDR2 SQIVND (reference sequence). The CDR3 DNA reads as TGTGCCAGTAGTATTCCGACGGGGGGTTGGGACTATGGCTACACCTTC. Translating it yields CASSIPTGGWDYGYTF.

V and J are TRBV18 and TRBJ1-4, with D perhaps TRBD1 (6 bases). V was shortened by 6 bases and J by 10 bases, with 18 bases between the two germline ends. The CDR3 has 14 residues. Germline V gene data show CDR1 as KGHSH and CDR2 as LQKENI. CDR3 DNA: TGTGCCAGCTCCGCAGCAACAGGGTCTGGAAAACTGTTTTTT. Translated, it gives CASSAATGSGKLFF.

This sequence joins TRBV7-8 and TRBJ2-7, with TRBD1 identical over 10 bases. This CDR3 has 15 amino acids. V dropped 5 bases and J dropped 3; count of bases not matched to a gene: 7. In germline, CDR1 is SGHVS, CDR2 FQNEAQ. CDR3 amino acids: CASSMRDRGLYEQYF. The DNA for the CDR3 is TGTGCCAGCAGCATGAGGGACAGGGGACTCTACGAGCAGTACTTC. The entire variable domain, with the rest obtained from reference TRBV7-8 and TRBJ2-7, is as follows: GAGVSQSPRYKVAKRGQDVALRCDPISGHVSLFWYQQALGQGPEFLTYFQNEAQLDKSGLPSDRFFAERPEGSVSTLKIQRTQQEDSAVYLCASSMRDRGLYEQYFGPGTRLTVT.